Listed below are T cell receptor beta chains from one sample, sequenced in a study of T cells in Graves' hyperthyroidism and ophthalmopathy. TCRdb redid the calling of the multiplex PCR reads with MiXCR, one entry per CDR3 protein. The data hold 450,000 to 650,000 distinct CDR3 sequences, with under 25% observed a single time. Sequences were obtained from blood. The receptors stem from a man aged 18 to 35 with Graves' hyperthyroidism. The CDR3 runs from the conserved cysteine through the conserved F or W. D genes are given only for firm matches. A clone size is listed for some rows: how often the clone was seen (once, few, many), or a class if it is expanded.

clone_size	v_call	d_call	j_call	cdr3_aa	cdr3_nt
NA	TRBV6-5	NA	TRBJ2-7	CASSYFNYEQYF	TGTGCCAGCAGTTACTTCAACTACGAGCAGTACTTC
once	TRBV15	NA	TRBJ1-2	CATSRPQENYGYTF	TGTGCCACCAGCAGGCCACAGGAAAACTATGGCTACACCTTC
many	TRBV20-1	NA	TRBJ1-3	CSARSSGNTIYF	TGCAGTGCTAGGAGCTCTGGAAACACCATATATTTT
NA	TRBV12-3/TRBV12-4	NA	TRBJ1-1	CASNQQNRGRGGTEAFF	TGTGCCAGCAACCAACAGAACCGGGGGCGCGGGGGCACTGAAGCTTTCTTT
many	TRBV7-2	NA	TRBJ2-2	CASSLVLGYPGELFF	TGTGCCAGCAGCTTAGTTTTGGGGTACCCCGGGGAGCTGTTTTTT
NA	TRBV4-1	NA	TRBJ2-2	CASVAGTGELFF	TGCGCCTCCGTGGCGGGGACCGGGGAGCTGTTTTTT
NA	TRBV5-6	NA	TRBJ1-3	CASSRDARQGNTIYF	TGTGCCAGCAGCCGGGACGCTCGCCAGGGAAACACCATATATTTT
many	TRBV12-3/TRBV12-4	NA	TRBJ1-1	CASGDGWPEAFF	TGTGCCAGCGGTGATGGTTGGCCTGAAGCTTTCTTT
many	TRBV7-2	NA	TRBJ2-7	CASSTIGFSSYEQYF	TGTGCCAGCAGCACAATTGGATTTAGCTCCTACGAGCAGTACTTC
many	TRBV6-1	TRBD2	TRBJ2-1	CASSHLAGERNEQFF	TGTGCCAGCAGTCACCTAGCGGGGGAGCGCAATGAGCAGTTCTTC
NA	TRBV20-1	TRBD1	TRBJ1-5	CSAWTGSVSNQPQHF	TGCAGTGCTTGGACAGGCTCAGTCAGCAATCAGCCCCAGCATTTT
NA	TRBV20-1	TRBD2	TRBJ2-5	CSAGDYLETQYF	TGCAGTGCTGGGGACTACCTAGAGACCCAGTACTTC
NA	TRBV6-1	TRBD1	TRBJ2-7	CASKAILDRSAYEQYF	TGTGCCAGCAAAGCGATCCTGGACAGGTCAGCCTACGAGCAGTACTTC
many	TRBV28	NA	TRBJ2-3	CASGRAREIF	TGTGCCAGCGGAAGGGCTAGAGAGATTTTT
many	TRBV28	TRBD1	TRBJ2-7	CASTSRGPLDEQYF	TGTGCCAGCACCTCCAGGGGGCCCTTAGACGAGCAGTACTTC